These T cell receptor beta chains were read from a single sample in a study of T cell repertoires in cytomegalovirus infection. TCRdb redid the calling of the reads with MiXCR, one entry per CDR3 protein. Altogether 300,000 or so distinct CDR3 sequences are present, around 9.6% being singletons, with the ten largest covering over 2.5%. The material sequenced was PBMCs. The receptors were gathered from a human donor in good health (CMV status not recorded). Some clones in this sample may be carry-over from other donors' samples. CDR3s include the opening cysteine and the closing phenylalanine or tryptophan. Each record gives: D gene, clone size, V gene, J gene, CDR3 protein, CDR3 DNA. D genes are given only for firm matches. The size of a clone is reported for some rows only, either as once, few or many, or as a class for expanded clones.

>NA|many|TRBV20-1|TRBJ1-1
CSANPALGTEAFF
TGCAGTGCTAATCCGGCGTTAGGGACTGAAGCTTTCTTT
>NA|many|TRBV19|TRBJ2-6
CASSIDDLGTSGANVLTF
TGTGCCAGTAGTATAGATGATCTGGGCACCTCTGGGGCCAACGTCCTGACTTTC
>TRBD1|many|TRBV7-2|TRBJ1-1
CASIPTQGQNTEAFF
TGTGCCAGCATCCCGACACAGGGGCAGAACACTGAAGCTTTCTTT
>TRBD2|many|TRBV28|TRBJ2-4
CASSFAGVNIQYF
TGTGCCAGCAGTTTCGCGGGGGTCAACATTCAGTACTTC
>NA|many|TRBV4-2|TRBJ1-2
CASSQADGEVNGYTF
TGTGCCAGCAGCCAAGCGGACGGGGAGGTCAATGGCTACACCTTC
>NA|NA|TRBV29-1|TRBJ1-1
CSVGGTTAMNTEAFF
TGCAGCGTTGGAGGGACTACCGCAATGAACACTGAAGCTTTCTTT
>NA|many|TRBV7-9|TRBJ2-7
CASSPIPVYEQYF
TGTGCCAGCAGCCCCATTCCCGTTTACGAGCAGTACTTC
>TRBD1|many|TRBV28|TRBJ2-3
CASSSRDRGVDTQYF
TGTGCCAGCAGTTCTCGGGACAGAGGTGTAGATACGCAGTATTTT
>TRBD1|many|TRBV7-9|TRBJ2-5
CASSLRQGGETQYF
TGTGCCAGCAGCCTCCGACAGGGGGGTGAGACCCAGTACTTC
>NA|many|TRBV12-3/TRBV12-4|TRBJ2-6
CASSLASSGANVLTF
TGTGCCAGCAGTTTAGCCAGCTCTGGGGCCAACGTCCTGACTTTC
>NA|many|TRBV6-5|TRBJ1-1
CASSWGRGPGTEAFF
TGTGCCAGCAGTTGGGGTCGCGGGCCAGGGACTGAAGCTTTCTTT
>NA|many|TRBV5-6|TRBJ1-5
CASSWGGDSNQPQHF
TGTGCCAGCAGTTGGGGGGGGGATAGCAATCAGCCCCAGCATTTT
>TRBD2|few|TRBV20-1|TRBJ2-2
CSARDVVAGGIRTGELFF
TGCAGTGCTAGAGATGTAGTAGCGGGGGGGATAAGAACCGGGGAGCTGTTTTTT
>NA|many|TRBV28|TRBJ1-2
CASSLGTYGYTF
TGTGCCAGCAGTTTGGGTACCTATGGCTACACCTTC
>NA|NA|TRBV9|TRBJ1-1
CASSSPGGREATEAFF
TGTGCCAGCAGCTCCCCGGGGGGACGGGAGGCGACTGAAGCTTTCTTT
>TRBD2|many|TRBV7-2|TRBJ2-3
CASSPPTSGGLTDTQYF
TGTGCCAGCAGCCCACCGACTAGCGGGGGGCTCACAGATACGCAGTATTTT
>NA|many|TRBV7-2|TRBJ1-2
CASSYPWGGTPNYGYTF
TGTGCCAGCAGCTACCCATGGGGAGGGACACCTAACTATGGCTACACCTTC
>NA|NA|TRBV29-1|TRBJ1-4
CSVEGEVREKLFF
TGCAGCGTTGAGGGGGAGGTGAGGGAAAAACTGTTTTTT
>TRBD1|many|TRBV6-6|TRBJ1-5
CASSLGQYSNQPQHF
TGTGCCAGCAGTTTGGGACAGTATAGCAATCAGCCCCAGCATTTT
>NA|many|TRBV28|TRBJ1-6
CASEDTRGSPLHF
TGTGCCAGCGAGGACACACGAGGGTCACCCCTCCACTTT
>NA|many|TRBV7-6|TRBJ2-1
CASSLRQLPYNEQFF
TGTGCCAGCAGCCTCAGGCAGCTGCCCTACAATGAGCAGTTCTTC
>NA|NA|TRBV20-1|TRBJ2-2
CSARVSSNTGELFF
TGCAGTGCTAGAGTCTCGAGTAACACCGGGGAGCTGTTTTTT
>TRBD2|NA|TRBV20-1|TRBJ2-4
CSADSGGEAKNIQYF
TGCAGTGCCGACAGCGGGGGGGAGGCCAAAAACATTCAGTACTTC
>NA|few|TRBV6-5|TRBJ2-2
CASRGAGNTGELFF
TGTGCCTCCCGAGGGGCAGGAAACACCGGGGAGCTGTTTTTT
>NA|NA|TRBV29-1|TRBJ2-5
CSVEDLAGGETQYF
TGCAGCGTTGAAGATCTCGCAGGTGGTGAGACCCAGTACTTC
>NA|many|TRBV7-9|TRBJ1-4
CASSLGPPGEKLFF
TGTGCCAGCAGCTTAGGTCCTCCAGGCGAAAAACTGTTTTTT
>NA|many|TRBV7-9|TRBJ1-5
CASSSEIYSNQPQHF
TGTGCCAGCAGCTCAGAGATATATAGCAATCAGCCCCAGCATTTT
>TRBD1|many|TRBV7-2|TRBJ2-1
CASSFAPRGRGYNEQFF
TGTGCCAGCAGCTTCGCACCCAGGGGGCGCGGGTACAATGAGCAGTTCTTC
>TRBD1|few|TRBV20-1|TRBJ2-7
CSARSFDRGFYEQYF
TGCAGTGCTAGATCTTTCGACAGGGGGTTTTACGAGCAGTACTTC
>TRBD2|many|TRBV7-9|TRBJ2-1
CASSPRSGGPYNEQFF
TGTGCCAGCAGCCCCCGAAGCGGGGGGCCCTACAATGAGCAGTTCTTC
>TRBD1|NA|TRBV12-3/TRBV12-4|TRBJ1-5
CASSPDRTDGNQPQHF
TGTGCCAGCAGTCCGGACAGGACCGATGGCAATCAGCCCCAGCATTTT
>NA|NA|TRBV9|TRBJ2-3
CASSVDDTQYF
TGTGCCAGCAGCGTAGACGATACGCAGTATTTT